This is a list of T cell receptor beta chains from one sample in a study of blood T cell repertoires in COVID-19. Profiling relied on immunoSEQ multiplex PCR, and the TCRdb table lists in-frame clones only, not all of them. The sample includes fewer than 500,000 clones, roughly 86% of them seen just once. Specimen: PBMCs or T cells enriched from blood (not recorded which). The source is a man aged 25 to 45 who had recovered from COVID-19. Both conserved end residues are part of each CDR3. The order of the fields is CDR3 DNA, CDR3 protein, J gene, V gene, D gene, clone size. D genes are given only for firm matches. Clone size, where shown, is once, few, many, or a class for clones that have expanded.

TGTGCCAGCAGCCACTCAGGCGGAGGGAACACCGGGGAGCTGTTTTTT CASSHSGGGNTGELFF TRBJ2-2 TRBV4-2 - -
TGCGCCAGCAGCTTCGAGACCGGGTCGGACACTGAAGCTTTCTTT CASSFETGSDTEAFF TRBJ1-1 TRBV5-1 - -
TGTGCCAGAAGCGTTGGGACAGCCGCCGGTCTTGGTGAAGCTTTCTTT CARSVGTAAGLGEAFF TRBJ1-1 TRBV7-5 - once
TGTGCCAGCAGCTACCCGGGACAGAGAAGGGACAGAGAAGAGACCCAGTACTTC CASSYPGQRRDREETQYF TRBJ2-5 TRBV5-4 TRBD1 -
TGTGCCAGCAGCTTCTCAGAGGATGTTAACACTGAAGCTTTCTTT CASSFSEDVNTEAFF TRBJ1-1 TRBV7-8 - -
TGTGCCAGCAATCGGGACAGGAACACCGGGGAGCTGTTTTTT CASNRDRNTGELFF TRBJ2-2 TRBV6-5 TRBD1 -
TGCGCCAGCAGCCAAGACGGGCAGGGTAGTCGGGGCTACACCTTC CASSQDGQGSRGYTF TRBJ1-2 TRBV4-3 - -
TGTGCCAGCAGCGGGGGCCATAAGGACCCTACGCAGTATTTT CASSGGHKDPTQYF TRBJ2-3 TRBV9 - many
TGTGCCAGCGCTAGCGGGGGGGAGGAGACCCAGTACTTC CASASGGEETQYF TRBJ2-5 TRBV7-2 TRBD2 -
TGTGCCAGCAGCGTTAGCGGGGCAGTGGGGGAGCTGTTTTTT CASSVSGAVGELFF TRBJ2-2 TRBV9 TRBD2 -
TGCAGCGCCCTGACAGGGTTGGGGACCTATGGCTACACCTTC CSALTGLGTYGYTF TRBJ1-2 TRBV29-1 TRBD1 once
TGCGCCAGCAGCTTGGGTCGGGGTGTTGATGGCTACACCTTC CASSLGRGVDGYTF TRBJ1-2 TRBV5-1 - -
TGTGCCAGCAGCTTAGGGGGTAGCGGGGGTGGAGAGACCCAGTACTTC CASSLGGSGGGETQYF TRBJ2-5 TRBV7-8 TRBD2 -
TGTGCCACCAGTGATTCCGAGACAAACAACAATGAGCAGTTCTTC CATSDSETNNNEQFF TRBJ2-1 TRBV24-1 - once
TGTGCCAGCATCGGGACAGGAGGCACCGGGGAGCTGTTTTTT CASIGTGGTGELFF TRBJ2-2 TRBV6-5 TRBD1 -
TGTGCCAGCTCACCGCAGGGGCCTGGAAACACCATATATTTT CASSPQGPGNTIYF TRBJ1-3 TRBV18 - -
TGTGCCGCGGGGACGGACTCCTACGAGCAGTACTTC CAAGTDSYEQYF TRBJ2-7 TRBV7-9 - -
TGTGCCAGCAGCCCCGGGGATACCACAGATACGCAGTATTTT CASSPGDTTDTQYF TRBJ2-3 TRBV13 - once
TGTGCCAGGAGGGACAGGGTGAACTATGGCTACACCTTC CARRDRVNYGYTF TRBJ1-2 TRBV2 TRBD1 -
TGTGCCAGCAGCCCCCTCGGGTCGTCTGGATATTATGGCTACACCTTC CASSPLGSSGYYGYTF TRBJ1-2 TRBV14 - -
TGTGCCAGCAGCGTGGGGGCGATGGATGGCTACACCTTC CASSVGAMDGYTF TRBJ1-2 TRBV9 - -
TGTGCCAGCAGTTTAACCCAGAAAAACACTGAAGCTTTCTTT CASSLTQKNTEAFF TRBJ1-1 TRBV27 - -
TGTGCCAGCAGCTATAGACAGACCCAAGAGACCCAGTACTTC CASSYRQTQETQYF TRBJ2-5 TRBV7-9 - -
TGTGCCAGCAGCTTAGGGACAGGGGATCAGCCCCAGCATTTT CASSLGTGDQPQHF TRBJ1-5 TRBV7-6 TRBD1 few
TGTGCCACCAATCTAGGGGCAGGGGTCTACGAGCAGTACTTC CATNLGAGVYEQYF TRBJ2-7 TRBV7-8 - -
TGTGCCAGCTCACGACGCAGGTACCAAGAGACCCAGTACTTC CASSRRRYQETQYF TRBJ2-5 TRBV18 - -
TGCAGCGTTGGGAAGGGGTCGGCTGGAAACACCATATATTTT CSVGKGSAGNTIYF TRBJ1-3 TRBV29-1 - -
TGTGCCAGCAGCCAAGATCAGGGCTACGAGCAGTACTTC CASSQDQGYEQYF TRBJ2-7 TRBV4-2 - -
TGTGCCAGCAATTTAGGGGTCAAGCCCCAGCATTTT CASNLGVKPQHF TRBJ1-5 TRBV6-5 - -
TGTGCCAGCAGCGTACACACAGATACGCAGTATTTT CASSVHTDTQYF TRBJ2-3 TRBV9 - -
TGCGCCAGCAGCCAGGAGCCGGGACTCGCATACGATGAGCAGTTCTTC CASSQEPGLAYDEQFF TRBJ2-1 TRBV4-1 - -
TGTGCCAGCAGTGAAGCGGGACAGGGGGCGCGGGAGTGGGATGGCTACACCTTC CASSEAGQGAREWDGYTF TRBJ1-2 TRBV6-1 TRBD1 -
TGTGCCAGCTCACCACCGGGACAGGGGCCAGCTTTCTTT CASSPPGQGPAFF TRBJ1-1 TRBV18 TRBD1 few
TGTGCCATCGGGGGGACAGGGCTCGGCTACACCTTC CAIGGTGLGYTF TRBJ1-2 TRBV7-9 TRBD1 once
TGTGCCAGTAGTATGGGCAGGGCGTATGGCTATGGCTACACCTTC CASSMGRAYGYGYTF TRBJ1-2 TRBV19 - few
TGTGCCAGTAGTATCGGGACAGGGGTCGAGGGTGAGCAGTTCTTC CASSIGTGVEGEQFF TRBJ2-1 TRBV19 TRBD1 few
TGCGCCAGCAGCGGACTCCTTCCGGGACAGGGGGCGCATGAGCAGTTCTTC CASSGLLPGQGAHEQFF TRBJ2-1 TRBV4-3 TRBD1 -
TGTGCCAGTACATGGCAAGGGGCCACAGATACGCAGTATTTT CASTWQGATDTQYF TRBJ2-3 TRBV2 - -
TGTGCCAGCAGTGACCCACCAGTGAACACTGAAGCTTTCTTT CASSDPPVNTEAFF TRBJ1-1 TRBV2 - -
TGTGCCAGCAGGACGGACAGCTACGAGCAGTACTTC CASRTDSYEQYF TRBJ2-7 TRBV12-3/TRBV12-4 - -
TGCGCCAGCAGCTTCCGGGACAGGGACCTCTATGGCTACACCTTC CASSFRDRDLYGYTF TRBJ1-2 TRBV5-1 TRBD1 many
TGTGCCAGCAGTTATCCGGGACGTCGGGGGACAGATACGCAGTATTTT CASSYPGRRGTDTQYF TRBJ2-3 TRBV6-5 - -
TGTGCCAGCAGCCTAGACGGGAACAATCAGCCCCAGCATTTT CASSLDGNNQPQHF TRBJ1-5 TRBV5-5 - -